This note documents a single TCR beta chain sequence. The sample holds other DNA sequences that translate to the same CDR3. Trimming cost V 6 bases and J 4 bases; bases outside gene matches: 4. This CDR3 has 13 residues. Germline values: CDR1 KGHSH, CDR2 LQKENI. The PCR ran on 60 Vbeta and 13 Jbeta primers. The data were produced by immunoSEQ multiplex PCR, yet TCRdb's version contains in-frame clones alone and is incomplete. The sample has 110,000 to 150,000 clones, 65% to 85% seen once; the top ten hold about 7%. This specimen belongs to a study of cytomegalovirus exposure and HLA in healthy donors. The TCR originated in a young man in good health and CMV-seronegative. The J gene is TRBJ2-5, the V gene TRBV18; 8 nucleotides line up with TRBD1. The sequenced sample was PBMCs. The CDR3 loop reads CASSPGQGETQYF. The DNA for the CDR3 is TGTGCCAGCTCTCCCGGACAGGGAGAGACCCAGTACTTC.